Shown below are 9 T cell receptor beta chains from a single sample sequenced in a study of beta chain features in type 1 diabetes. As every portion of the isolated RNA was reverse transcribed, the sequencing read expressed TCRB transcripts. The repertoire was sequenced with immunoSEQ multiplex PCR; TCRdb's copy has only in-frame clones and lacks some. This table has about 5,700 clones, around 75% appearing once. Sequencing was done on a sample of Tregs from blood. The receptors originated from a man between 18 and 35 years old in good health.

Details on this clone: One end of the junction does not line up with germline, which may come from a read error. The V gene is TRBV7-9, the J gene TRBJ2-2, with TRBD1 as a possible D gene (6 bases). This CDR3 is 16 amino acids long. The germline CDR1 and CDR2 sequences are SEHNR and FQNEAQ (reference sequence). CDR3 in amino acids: CASSLPPRGDTGELVF. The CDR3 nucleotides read TGTGCCAGCAGCTTACCTCCACGAGGGGACACCGGGGAGCTGGTTTTT. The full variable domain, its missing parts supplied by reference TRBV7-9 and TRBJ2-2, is DTGVSQNPRHKITKRGQNVTFRCDPISEHNRLYWYRQTLGQGPEFLTYFQNEAQLEKSRLLSDRFSAERPKGSFSTLEIQRTEQGDSAMYLCASSLPPRGDTGELVFGEGSRLTVL.

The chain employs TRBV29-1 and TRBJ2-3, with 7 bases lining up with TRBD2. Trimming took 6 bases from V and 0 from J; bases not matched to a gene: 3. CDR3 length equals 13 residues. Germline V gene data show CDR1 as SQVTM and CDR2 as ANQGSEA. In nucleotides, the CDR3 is TGCAGCGTGGGGACTACCAGCACAGATACGCAGTATTTT. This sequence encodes CSVGTTSTDTQYF.

CDR3 sequence: CAMTLGGGQSSIYEQYF. The DNA for the CDR3 is TGTGCCATGACGCTGGGGGGGGGCCAGAGTTCGATCTACGAGCAGTACTTC. This chain links TRBV7-2 with TRBJ2-7; weak D call: TRBD2 (7 bases). The V gene lost 10 bases and the J gene lost 3 bases, with 28 bases spanning the gap. Germline V gene data show CDR1 as SGHTA and CDR2 as FQGNSA. The CDR3 consists of 17 residues.

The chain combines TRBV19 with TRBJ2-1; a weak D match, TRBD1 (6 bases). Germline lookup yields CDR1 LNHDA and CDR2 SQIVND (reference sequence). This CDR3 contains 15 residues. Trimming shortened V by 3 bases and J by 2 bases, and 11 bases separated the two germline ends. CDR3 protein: CASSISGEPYNEQFF. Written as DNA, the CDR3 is TGTGCCAGTAGTATTTCAGGGGAACCCTACAATGAGCAGTTCTTC.

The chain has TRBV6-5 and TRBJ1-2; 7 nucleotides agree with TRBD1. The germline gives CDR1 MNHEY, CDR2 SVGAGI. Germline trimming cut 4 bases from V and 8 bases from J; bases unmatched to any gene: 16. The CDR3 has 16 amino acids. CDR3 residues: CASSSQPQGGHGGYTF. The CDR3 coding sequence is TGTGCCAGCAGTTCGCAGCCTCAGGGGGGCCATGGAGGCTACACCTTC.

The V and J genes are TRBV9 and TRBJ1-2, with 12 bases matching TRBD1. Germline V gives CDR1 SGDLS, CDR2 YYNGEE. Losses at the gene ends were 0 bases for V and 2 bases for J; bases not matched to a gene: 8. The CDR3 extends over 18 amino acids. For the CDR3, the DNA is TGTGCCAGCAGCGTAGGACCGGGACAGGGGGCTGCGAACTATGGCTACACCTTC. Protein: CASSVGPGQGAANYGYTF.

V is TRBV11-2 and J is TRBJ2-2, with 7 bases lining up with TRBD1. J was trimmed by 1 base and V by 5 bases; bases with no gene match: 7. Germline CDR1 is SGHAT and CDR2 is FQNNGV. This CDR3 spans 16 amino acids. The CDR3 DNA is TGTGCCAGCAGCCATATACAGGGGTGGAACACCGGGGAGCTGTTTTTT. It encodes CASSHIQGWNTGELFF.

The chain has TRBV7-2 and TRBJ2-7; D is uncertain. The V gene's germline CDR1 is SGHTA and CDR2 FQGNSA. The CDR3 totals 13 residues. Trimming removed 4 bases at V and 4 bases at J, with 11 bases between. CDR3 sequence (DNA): TGTGCCAGCAGCTCTGCGACGGGTTACGAGCAGTACTTC. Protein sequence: CASSSATGYEQYF. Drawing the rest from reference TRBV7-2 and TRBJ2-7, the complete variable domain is GAGVSQSPSNKVTEKGKDVELRCDPISGHTALYWYRQSLGQGLEFLIYFQGNSAPDKSGLPSDRFSAERTGGSVSTLTIQRTQQEDSAVYLCASSSATGYEQYFGPGTRLTVT.

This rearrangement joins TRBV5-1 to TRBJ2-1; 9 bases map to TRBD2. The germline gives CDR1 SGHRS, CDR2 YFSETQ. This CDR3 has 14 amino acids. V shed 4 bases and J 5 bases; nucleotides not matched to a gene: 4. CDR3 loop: CASSTGTSNNEQFF. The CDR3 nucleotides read TGCGCCAGCAGCACCGGGACTAGCAACAATGAGCAGTTCTTC.